These 31 T cell receptor beta chains share one sample of origin, sequenced in a study of cytomegalovirus exposure and HLA in healthy donors (TCRdb year 2017). Receptor libraries were prepared by the immunoSEQ multiplex PCR assay. The multiplex PCR relied on a mix of 60 forward primers for TCR Vbeta segments and 13 reverse primers for TCR Jbeta segments. TCRdb carries this immuneACCESS record with in-frame sequences only. Its versions omit some clonotypes, under half of them owing to an unresolved V gene in the studies checked, with the rest unexplained. This sample comprises approximately 86,000 clones, approximately 70% of them detected only once. The leading ten clones occupy under 8.5% of the sample. Sequencing was performed on PBMCs. These receptors came from a man aged 55-75 years in good health and CMV-seronegative.

Here the CDR3 DNA reads TGTGCCAGCGGCGGTACGGTGTCCTCCTACGAGCAGTACTTC. This translates into CASGGTVSSYEQYF. V and J are TRBV7-2 and TRBJ2-7; D ambiguous. V was pared by 8 bases and J by 0 bases, with 14 bases between. The CDR3 spans 14 residues. The germline gives CDR1 SGHTA, CDR2 FQGNSA.

In this sample, this clone turned up once. The chain recombines TRBV5-4 with TRBJ2-3; 14 positions match TRBD2. V lost 4 bases and J lost 6; bases outside the gene matches: 10. The CDR3 runs to 17 residues. Germline CDR1 and CDR2: SGHNT and YYREEE (reference sequence). The CDR3 reads CASSQGLAGVQEDTQYF. DNA for the CDR3: TGTGCCAGCAGCCAGGGACTAGCGGGAGTTCAGGAGGATACGCAGTATTTT.

This clone was found once. The J gene is TRBJ2-2, the V gene TRBV9; D possibly corresponds to TRBD2 (5 bases). Germline CDR1 is SGDLS and CDR2 is YYNGEE. V was clipped by 0 bases and J by 4 bases, with 7 bases between them. The CDR3 sequence is 14 residues long. The chain's CDR3 is CASSVAAGTGELFF. CDR3 nucleotides: TGTGCCAGCAGCGTAGCTGCGGGCACCGGGGAGCTGTTTTTT.

V gene TRBV28 combines with J gene TRBJ1-4, with D perhaps TRBD1 (5 bases). Germline CDR1 and CDR2: MDHEN and SYDVKM. V shed 2 bases and J shed 8 bases, with 18 bases lying between them. This CDR3 comprises 16 residues. The CDR3 sequence: CASSLASAGPTEKLFF. The CDR3 nucleotides read TGTGCCAGCAGTTTAGCAAGTGCAGGGCCCACGGAAAAACTGTTTTTT.

The chain uses TRBV5-4 and TRBJ2-1, with D unclear. The CDR3 is 15 amino acids. The germline CDR1 and CDR2 sequences are SGHNT and YYREEE (reference sequence). Deletions cut 3 bases from V and 4 bases from J, with 14 bases between. CDR3 amino acids: CASSYAGQEYNEQFF. For the CDR3, the DNA is TGTGCCAGCAGCTATGCAGGCCAGGAATACAATGAGCAGTTCTTC.

CDR3 DNA sequence: TGCGCCAGCAGCTTGGAGGGGACTAGCGCTGGAAATGAGCAGTTCTTC. It yields the protein CASSLEGTSAGNEQFF. The chain carries TRBV5-1 and TRBJ2-1, with 10 positions matching TRBD2. Germline CDR1 SGHRS, CDR2 YFSETQ. The V segment lost 0 bases and the J segment 7 bases; nucleotides outside the gene matches: 7. This CDR3 region has 16 residues.

The V and J genes are TRBV2 and TRBJ1-1; D uncertain. V was trimmed by 7 bases and J by 0 bases, leaving 6 bases between them. Germline-derived CDR1 and CDR2 are SNHLY and FYNNEI. The length of the CDR3 is 12 residues. CDR3 coding DNA: TGTGCCAGCACGGTTATGAACACTGAAGCTTTCTTT. Translation gives CASTVMNTEAFF.

The CDR3 coding sequence is TGTGCTAGTGGACGCGTAGGGGGTGCCGAGCAGTTCTTC. This encodes CASGRVGGAEQFF. J is TRBJ2-1 and V is TRBV12-5; D possibly corresponds to TRBD1 (6 bases). CDR3 length: 13 residues. Per the germline V gene, CDR1 is LGHNT and CDR2 is FRNRAP. The germline V and J ends were trimmed by 6 bases and 10 bases, with 16 bases remaining between them.

The V gene is TRBV4-1, the J gene TRBJ2-1; 9 nucleotides line up with TRBD2. The CDR3 is 19 residues long. Germline V gives CDR1 MGHRA, CDR2 YSYEKL. V was pared by 4 bases and J by 0 bases, with 13 bases of the junction left unmatched. The CDR3 DNA is TGCGCCAGCAGCCCTACGGGGGCTAGCGGGACCTACTCCTACAATGAGCAGTTCTTC. This encodes CASSPTGASGTYSYNEQFF.

This rearrangement joins TRBV30 to TRBJ1-1; D not certain. Trimming shortened V by 2 bases and J by 3 bases, and 16 bases separated the two germline ends. This CDR3 has 15 amino acids. Germline V CDR1 and CDR2: GTSNPN, SVGIG (reference sequence). CDR3: CAWSISAGGDTEAFF. CDR3 DNA sequence: TGTGCCTGGAGTATAAGCGCAGGCGGGGACACTGAAGCTTTCTTT. The entire variable domain, with the rest obtained from reference TRBV30 and TRBJ1-1, is as follows: SQTIHQWPATLVQPVGSPLSLECTVEGTSNPNLYWYRQAAGRGLQLLFYSVGIGQISSEVPQNLSASRPQDRQFILSSKKLLLSDSGFYLCAWSISAGGDTEAFFGQGTRLTVV.

The count of this clone is one. The V and J genes are TRBV6-1 and TRBJ1-2, with a possible D match to TRBD1 (5 bases). The CDR3 contains 14 residues. Trimming took off 4 bases at V and 2 bases at J, with 11 bases between the two ends. Germline lookup yields CDR1 MNHNS and CDR2 SASEGT. The CDR3 spells CASSGESGNYGYTF. Here the CDR3 DNA reads TGTGCCAGCAGTGGCGAGTCAGGGAACTATGGCTACACCTTC.

The gene calls are TRBV28 and TRBJ2-7; D might be TRBD1 (6 bases). V was pared by 6 bases and J by 2 bases, with 17 bases between. CDR1 MDHEN and CDR2 SYDVKM come from the germline V gene. The CDR3 sequence is 15 residues long. The DNA for the CDR3 is TGTGCCAGCAGCGAGTCCGGGACACACACCTACGAGCAGTACTTC. Its protein product is CASSESGTHTYEQYF.

DNA of the CDR3: TGTGCCAGCAGCTTGGATTGGGGTGGGGGCGTTGAAAAACTGTTTTTT. Translation gives CASSLDWGGGVEKLFF. The rearrangement joins TRBV5-4 to TRBJ1-4; a possible D gene is TRBD1 (6 bases). V dropped 0 bases and J dropped 7 bases, with 16 bases sitting between them. Germline CDR1 SGHNT, CDR2 YYREEE (reference sequence). This CDR3 comprises 16 residues.

This chain uses TRBV29-1 with TRBJ2-1; the D gene is possibly TRBD2 (6 bases). CDR1 and CDR2 from the germline V gene are SQVTM and ANQGSEA. The CDR3 runs to 10 residues. The germline V and J ends were trimmed by 7 bases and 6 bases, with 7 bases remaining between them. The CDR3 loop is CSGEANEQFF. CDR3 sequence (DNA): TGCAGCGGGGAGGCCAATGAGCAGTTCTTC.

This clone was counted a few times. V gene TRBV2 combines with J gene TRBJ1-2; 7 bases match TRBD1. The V and J ends lost 9 bases and 5 bases, in that order; junction bases with no gene match: 18. In germline, CDR1 is SNHLY, CDR2 FYNNEI. The CDR3 loop spans 16 amino acids. CDR3 sequence: CARGGSGTTEFYGYTF. The CDR3 bases are TGTGCCAGAGGGGGCTCCGGGACCACGGAGTTTTATGGCTACACCTTC.

The V call is TRBV7-9, the J call TRBJ1-4; 8 bases map to TRBD1. The CDR3 covers 15 residues. Trimming cost V 5 bases and J 4 bases; bases outside gene matches: 6. Germline CDR1 is SEHNR and CDR2 is FQNEAQ (reference sequence). The CDR3 nucleotides read TGTGCCAGCAGCCAACCGACAGGGGATAATGAAAAACTGTTTTTT. Translated, it gives CASSQPTGDNEKLFF.

The V gene is TRBV30, the J gene TRBJ1-2; 7 bases line up with TRBD1. After removal of 0 bases from V and 7 bases from J, the junction contained 11 bases not matched to a gene. This CDR3 spans 15 amino acids. Germline V gives CDR1 GTSNPN, CDR2 SVGIG (reference sequence). CDR3 DNA: TGTGCCTGGAGTGTAGCTGGAGGGGGCGTTGGTGGCTACACCTTC. Encoded protein: CAWSVAGGGVGGYTF. The full variable domain, its missing parts supplied by reference TRBV30 and TRBJ1-2, is SQTIHQWPATLVQPVGSPLSLECTVEGTSNPNLYWYRQAAGRGLQLLFYSVGIGQISSEVPQNLSASRPQDRQFILSSKKLLLSDSGFYLCAWSVAGGGVGGYTFGSGTRLTVV.

This chain connects TRBV9 to TRBJ1-2, with a weak D call TRBD1 (6 bases). CDR1 SGDLS and CDR2 YYNGEE come from the germline V gene. The CDR3 is made up of 16 amino acids. V lost 0 bases, J lost 2 bases, and 14 bases lay in between. The CDR3 bases are TGTGCCAGCAGCGTAGACCCAGGGGAATCCAACTATGGCTACACCTTC. As protein: CASSVDPGESNYGYTF.

Only one count was recorded for this clone. This chain links TRBV4-3 with TRBJ1-6, with TRBD1 identical over 7 bases. Germline CDR1 LGHNA, CDR2 YSLEER. The CDR3 consists of 18 residues. V lost 5 bases to trimming and J lost 0 bases; unmatched junction nucleotides: 10. As DNA, the CDR3 is TGCGCCAGCAGCTCCGGGACAGCGGCGAGCTCCTATAATTCACCCCTCCACTTT. Its translation is CASSSGTAASSYNSPLHF.

This rearrangement joins TRBV30 to TRBJ2-1, with TRBD2 matching 15 bases. This CDR3 contains 15 residues. Germline V gene sequence: CDR1 GTSNPN, CDR2 SVGIG (reference sequence). The V gene end was trimmed by 5 bases and the J gene end by 7 bases; junction bases not matched to a gene: 6. In DNA, the CDR3 is TGTGCCTGGGGGATGGGACTAGCGGGGGGAAATGAGCAGTTCTTC. It codes for CAWGMGLAGGNEQFF.

The chain recombines TRBV5-8 with TRBJ2-1, with 11 bases that match TRBD1. V trimming: 3 bases; J trimming: 8 bases; junction bases outside the gene matches: 7. The CDR3 is made up of 15 amino acids. CDR1 and CDR2 (germline): SGHTS, YDEGEE. The DNA for the CDR3 is TGTGCCAGCAGCTCCGGACAGGGGGCACCGGATGAGCAGTTCTTC. Translated: CASSSGQGAPDEQFF.

In its sample, this clone was seen once. The chain recombines TRBV15 with TRBJ2-7; 7 bases map to TRBD2. Per germline, CDR1 LNHNV and CDR2 YYDKDF (reference sequence). The J segment lost 0 bases and the V segment lost 1 base, leaving 3 bases of the junction unmatched. The CDR3 is made up of 15 amino acids. CDR3 nucleotides: TGTGCCACCAGCAGAGGACTAGCCCTCTCCTACGAGCAGTACTTC. Amino acids: CATSRGLALSYEQYF.

The chain couples TRBV2 to TRBJ2-3, with 9 bases lining up with TRBD2. V dropped 3 bases and J dropped 2; count of bases not matched to a gene: 6. This CDR3 region has 16 residues. Germline loops: CDR1 SNHLY, CDR2 FYNNEI. Written as DNA, the CDR3 is TGTGCCAGCAGTGAGGGGACTAGCTCTTACACAGATACGCAGTATTTT. Its translation is CASSEGTSSYTDTQYF.

V is TRBV19 and J is TRBJ2-5, with D possibly TRBD2 on 5 matching bases. The CDR3 covers 14 residues. V shed 5 bases and J shed 4 bases, with 14 bases lying between them. In germline, CDR1 is LNHDA, CDR2 SQIVND (reference sequence). CDR3 nucleotide sequence: TGTGCCAGTAGTGAGCGGAGAGAGGTAGAGACCCAGTACTTC. As protein: CASSERREVETQYF.

This rearrangement joins TRBV7-9 to TRBJ2-7, with D tentatively TRBD2 (5 bases). The CDR3 spans 12 residues. V was clipped by 3 bases and J by 5 bases, with 8 bases between them. Germline V gives CDR1 SEHNR, CDR2 FQNEAQ (reference sequence). The CDR3 DNA is TGTGCCAGCAGCTTTTTCGGGGACGAGCAGTACTTC. Amino acids: CASSFFGDEQYF.

This chain uses TRBV6-5 with TRBJ2-7; 9 nucleotides match TRBD2. The CDR3 is 15 amino acids. Germline CDR1 MNHEY, CDR2 SVGAGI. Trimming took 7 bases from V and 6 from J; bases not matched to a gene: 13. The chain's CDR3 is CASTVTASGMGEQYF. The DNA of the CDR3 is TGTGCCAGCACCGTTACGGCTAGCGGGATGGGCGAGCAGTACTTC.

The V call is TRBV4-3, the J call TRBJ1-2; D uncertain. The CDR3 has 12 residues. Per germline, CDR1 LGHNA and CDR2 YSLEER. Between the trimmed V and J ends, which lost 0 bases and 11 bases, there was a span of 10 bases. The CDR3 loop reads CASSQDKGGYTF. CDR3 nucleotides: TGCGCCAGCAGCCAAGATAAGGGAGGGTACACCTTC.

There are a few counts of this clone. The genes are TRBV7-8 and TRBJ2-7, with 7 nucleotides matching TRBD2. Germline V gene sequence: CDR1 SGHVS, CDR2 FQNEAQ. Trimming removed 8 bases from V and 6 bases from J; junction bases left unmatched: 7. This CDR3 contains 12 residues. CDR3: CASSARGGEQYF. Here the CDR3 DNA reads TGTGCCAGCTCCGCCCGCGGGGGCGAGCAGTACTTC.

The chain joins TRBV19 to TRBJ1-2, with D perhaps TRBD1 (6 bases). Germline CDR1 reads LNHDA; CDR2 reads SQIVND (reference sequence). There are 13 residues in the CDR3. Deletions cut 5 bases from V and 5 bases from J, with 12 bases between. CDR3 residues: CASSSGQPYGYTF. The CDR3 DNA follows: TGTGCCAGTAGTTCCGGACAGCCTTATGGCTACACCTTC.

The chain combines TRBV6-5 with TRBJ2-7, with a tentative D call TRBD1 (6 bases). CDR3 size: 14 residues. The V end lost 6 bases, the J end lost 2 bases, and 14 bases lay between the germline ends. CDR1 is MNHEY and CDR2 is SVGAGI in the germline V gene. The CDR3 region is CASRPATGPYEQYF. Written as DNA, the CDR3 is TGTGCCAGCAGGCCGGCCACAGGGCCCTACGAGCAGTACTTC.

The chain is built from TRBV11-3 and TRBJ2-2, with TRBD1 identical over 7 bases. CDR3 length: 16 amino acids. Germline V gives CDR1 SGHNT, CDR2 YENEEA. V dropped 5 bases and J dropped 1; count of bases not matched to a gene: 7. The CDR3 loop is CASSLPRTGNTGELFF. CDR3 nucleotide sequence: TGTGCCAGCAGCCTTCCCCGGACAGGGAACACCGGGGAGCTGTTTTTT.